This TCR beta chain is from a study of shared T cell receptors in the human thymus. This table comes from immunoSEQ multiplex PCR, and its TCRdb copy is limited to in-frame clones, with some not included. The sample has about 660,000 clones; 88% are singletons. The same sample was also studied in work on human thymus T cells.

The sample was thymocytes. This TCR was sampled from a boy in the first two years of life with a congenital heart defect.

The CDR3 region has the DNA TGTGCCAGCAGCCAAGGGGACAAACCCTACGAGCAGTACTTC. Translating it yields CASSQGDKPYEQYF. The V and J genes are TRBV14 and TRBJ2-7, with D maybe TRBD1 (6 bases). Germline CDR1 SGHDN, CDR2 FVKESK. CDR3 length: 14 amino acids. V lost 1 base, J lost 2 bases, and 9 bases lay in between.